This T cell receptor (beta chain) appears in the sequencing data of a study of OX40 agonist ivuxolimab in advanced cancers. Trimming took 2 bases from V and 10 from J, leaving 8 bases between them. Germline CDR1 and CDR2: MNHEY and SMNVEV (reference sequence). The CDR3 covers 12 residues. Some clones are missing from TCRdb's copy, which holds only in-frame ones; the method was immunoSEQ multiplex PCR. The sample contains about 46,000 clones, 60% to 80% of which appear only once. The chain recombines TRBV27 with TRBJ1-4, with TRBD1 as a possible D gene (5 bases). Sample: CD4+ or CD8+ T cells sorted from blood, taken in a trial of the OX40 agonist ivuxolimab. This clonotype was obtained from an adult with an advanced solid tumor such as melanoma, head and neck, liver or kidney cancer. The chain's CDR3 is CASSLLQGKLFF. The CDR3 coding sequence is TGTGCCAGCAGTTTACTCCAGGGAAAACTGTTTTTT.